This TCR beta chain came from a study of T-cell memory formation after mild COVID-19 (dated by TCRdb to the early 2020s). At the level of the whole study: Most TCR sequence clusters were specific to one of the two donors. Longitudinal TCRalpha and TCRbeta repertoire sequencing tracked T-cell clones expanding and contracting after mild COVID-19 in two donors. Two young, previously healthy adult volunteers, one female and one male, were included in the cohort. The full study reports these points: Contracting CD4+ clones were found mainly in CM and EM memory subsets, while CD8+ clones were enriched in EMRA. Balanced CD4/CD8 phenotypes were observed for clones contracting from day 15 to 85, whereas a bias towards CD4+ was observed for a second wave of clones expanding from day 15 to 37. The study included only a couple of mild cases, and larger cohorts that include severe cases with pre-infection samples were judged to be necessary. Some responding clones were detected in pre-infection memory, which suggested that pre-existing cross-reactive memory T cells had joined the SARS-CoV-2 response. SARS-CoV-2 specificity of the second-wave clones peaking on day 37 was not confirmed.

Ficoll-Paque density gradient centrifugation was the method used to isolate PBMCs. From the cysteine up to the phenylalanine, the CDR3 has a length of 18 residues. Kept here is only the CDR3 DNA, which spans 54 bases and is read in frame from base 1. V is pared back by 5 bases and J by 1 base, with 21 bases lying between the germline termini. The table lists this clonotype with a few counts. Its target antigen remains unknown. No much larger clone exists at a distance of one base, and base qualities are not known. The sequencing machine was an Illumina NovaSeq 6000. TCRalpha and TCRbeta cDNA libraries were built by 5'RACE with constant-segment primers, adding sample barcodes and unique molecular identifiers. RNA was extracted from every sample with Trizol reagent. Amplification of the libraries took two PCR steps, and the second step added a second sample barcode plus Illumina TruSeq adapters. The libraries were sequenced on an Illumina NovaSeq using 2 x 150 bp paired-end reads. The authors' pipeline ran thus. Reads were demultiplexed and collapsed into UMI-guided consensus sequences with migec v1.2.7. With mixcr v2.1.11, UMI consensuses were aligned to TRA and TRB V and J templates and assembled into clonotypes. Expanded or contracted clonotypes were those called significant by both edgeR and NoisET, with noise models trained on biological replicates. For edgeR calls, the thresholds were a false discovery rate-adjusted p below 0.01 and a log2 fold-change of 1. As an exploratory analysis of dynamics, PCA with hierarchical clustering was applied to max-normalized trajectories of the 1000 most abundant clonotypes. The CD4 or CD8 phenotype of responding clones was assigned using the separately sequenced CD4+ and CD8+ repertoires. TCRdb handled the public reads itself, with Q25 trimming in fastp and clone calling in MiXCR, and kept productive beta chains. Rows are combined by CDR3 protein, so each entry shows the most common genes and DNA. The V and J calls, along with clone size, are taken from TCRdb and not from the paper's own processing. This sample has 470,000 or so distinct CDR3 sequences in its table, and approximately 19% of those were observed once. Clones ranked in the top ten supply about 22% of the sample.

The clonotype originates from a man between 18 and 35 years old who had mild COVID-19 (a few samples of this study predate the infection). The sample titles of this study are shuffled in the database, so cell type and time point are left out; the donor was told from shared clones. The sample was PBMCs or a T cell subset sorted from them (not recorded which). The chain was built from TRBV12-3 or TRBV12-4 and TRBJ2-1; the D segment could be TRBD1, given 6 matching bases. The CDR3 has the sequence CASSRTSDSDFSYNEQFF. The sequenced DNA: TGTGCCAGCAGTCGAACGTCGGACAGTGACTTTTCCTACAATGAGCAGTTCTTC.